One sample yielded the 9 T cell receptor beta chains listed below, sequenced in a study of blood T cell repertoires in COVID-19. The repertoire was sequenced with immunoSEQ multiplex PCR; TCRdb's copy has only in-frame clones and lacks some. The sample lists a few hundred thousand clones, 85% to 90% occurring once. Sequenced sample: PBMCs or T cells enriched from blood (not recorded which). Source of these receptors: a man aged 25-45 years who had been exposed to COVID-19.

The chain employs TRBV27 and TRBJ1-5; D uncertain. Germline values: CDR1 MNHEY, CDR2 SMNVEV (reference sequence). The CDR3 is 15 residues long. Deletions cut 6 bases from V and 4 bases from J, with 16 bases between. The CDR3 sequence is CASRAGGWLNQPQHF. The CDR3 DNA reads as TGTGCCAGCAGGGCGGGAGGTTGGTTAAATCAGCCCCAGCATTTT.

The V and J genes are TRBV7-6 and TRBJ2-7; possible D gene TRBD1, 5 bases. Between the trimmed V and J ends, which lost 1 base and 5 bases, there was a span of 18 bases. Germline-derived CDR1 and CDR2 are SGHVS and FNYEAQ. The CDR3 runs to 16 residues. The CDR3 reads CASSLDPGLVHDEQYF. CDR3 sequence (DNA): TGTGCCAGCAGCTTAGATCCAGGGCTAGTACATGACGAGCAGTACTTC.

This clone has just one count. This chain links TRBV24-1 with TRBJ2-1; D ambiguous. Per germline, CDR1 KGHDR and CDR2 SFDVKD. The CDR3 covers 13 residues. Between the trimmed V and J ends, which lost 4 bases and 3 bases, there was a span of 6 bases. CDR3: CATSESGYNEQFF. In DNA, the CDR3 is TGTGCCACCAGTGAATCAGGCTACAATGAGCAGTTCTTC.

This clone was observed a few times. V and J are TRBV3-1 (or the pseudogene TRBV3-2) and TRBJ1-5, with TRBD1 as a possible D gene (6 bases). This CDR3 contains 20 residues. V dropped 2 bases and J dropped 7 bases, with 30 bases sitting between them. Germline values: CDR1 LGHDT, CDR2 YNNKEL (reference sequence). The CDR3 loop is CASSQRISYQGQGFEQPQHF. For the CDR3, the DNA is TGTGCCAGCAGCCAAAGGATCTCCTATCAGGGGCAGGGGTTTGAACAGCCCCAGCATTTT.

The chain links TRBV12-3 or TRBV12-4 to TRBJ2-3; a weak D match, TRBD2 (5 bases). Trimming removed 3 bases from V and 5 bases from J, with 9 bases in between. This CDR3 has 13 residues. The CDR3 DNA is TGTGCCAGCAGTTTGTACGGGGAAGATACGCAGTATTTT. Protein product: CASSLYGEDTQYF.

The chain joins TRBV6-4 to TRBJ1-2; a possible D gene is TRBD1 (5 bases). This CDR3 has 15 residues. V was shortened by 2 bases and J by 8 bases, with 18 bases between the two germline ends. Germline lookup yields CDR1 MRHNA and CDR2 SNTAGT. The CDR3 spells CASSDPKGGDWGYTF. DNA for the CDR3: TGTGCCAGCAGTGACCCGAAAGGAGGGGATTGGGGCTACACCTTC.

The J gene is TRBJ1-3, the V gene TRBV15; D call uncertain. Trimming removed 0 bases at V and 2 bases at J, with 11 bases between. Germline lookup yields CDR1 LNHNV and CDR2 YYDKDF (reference sequence). The CDR3 extends over 16 amino acids. The CDR3 reads CATSRDPIQTGNTIYF. Here the CDR3 DNA reads TGTGCCACCAGCAGAGACCCCATACAAACTGGAAACACCATATATTTT.

The CDR3 nucleotides are TGTGCCAGCAGCCAAAAGGGGTGGGATCAGCCCCAGCATTTT. This encodes CASSQKGWDQPQHF. The chain employs TRBV4-2 and TRBJ1-5, with a weak D call TRBD1 (5 bases). The germline CDR1 and CDR2 sequences are LGHNA and YNFKEQ. This CDR3 has 14 amino acids. Trimming removed 2 bases from V and 5 bases from J, with 10 bases in between.

The chain is built from TRBV7-2 and TRBJ2-4; the D is unclear. The CDR3 runs to 16 residues. CDR1 is SGHTA, CDR2 FQGNSA, per germline. The germline V and J ends were trimmed by 0 bases and 4 bases, with 13 bases remaining between them. DNA for the CDR3: TGTGCCAGCAGCTTAGCCACACCCCCCCCAAAAAACATTCAGTACTTC. Translated, it gives CASSLATPPPKNIQYF.